The sequence of this T cell receptor beta chain was determined in a study of a mutant IDH1 vaccine in newly diagnosed glioma. The wider study: Patients received eight vaccinations in weeks 1, 3, 5, 7, 11, 15, 19, 23. Vaccine administration was initiated 4-6 weeks following radiotherapy alone, or with temozolomide cycles. Study observations and caveats: Vaccine-induced immune responses occurred in 90% to 95% of patients.

V lost 2 bases and J lost 0; bases outside the gene matches: 3. The CDR3 length is 16 residues. CDR1 SEHNR and CDR2 FQNEAQ come from the germline V gene (reference sequence). Measured with immunoSEQ multiplex PCR; TCRdb has only the in-frame clones, and not every one. The sample has approximately 25,000 clones, 77% seen once. Concerning this clone itself: What it binds is unknown.

As to time point: week 5, during vaccination. One vaccine dose held 300 ug of mutant IDH1 20-mer peptide and came with topical imiquimod. The chain links TRBV7-9 to TRBJ1-1, with 10 bases matching TRBD1. This TCR derives from a man aged 35 to 55 with glioma. Sequencing was performed on PBMCs, taken from a glioma patient whose treatment included an IDH1 peptide vaccine. The CDR3 region has the DNA TGTGCCAGCAGCTTAATGGACAGGGGGTTGAACACTGAAGCTTTCTTT. Its translation: CASSLMDRGLNTEAFF.